This T cell receptor (beta chain) was recorded in a study of T-cell memory formation after mild COVID-19. Deletions cut 1 base from V and 2 bases from J, with 14 bases between. Germline V gene data show CDR1 as LGHNT and CDR2 as FRNRAP. The CDR3 has 16 residues. Amplification by 5'RACE using constant-segment primers produced TCR alpha and TCR beta cDNA libraries that carried sample barcodes and UMIs. TCRdb called the 5' RACE reads again in MiXCR, with one record for every CDR3 protein. The table has about 190,000 distinct CDR3 sequences, around 18% seen once. This clonotype was seen a few times. Its antigen is currently unknown. Regarding the study as a whole: A subset of responding clones appeared in pre-infection memory, suggesting cross-reactive memory joined. Mostly located in CM and EM were contracting CD4+ clones, with contracting CD8+ clones located in EMRA.

The sequenced material came from PBMCs or a T cell subset sorted from them (not recorded which). The sequence was collected from an adult woman who had mild COVID-19 (a few samples of this study predate the infection). Cell type and time point are not known. V and J are TRBV12-5 and TRBJ1-1; D remains unclear. The CDR3 DNA reads TGTGCTAGTGGTTTGGAAGGAGGAGAGGGTAACACTGAAGCTTTCTTT. It encodes CASGLEGGEGNTEAFF.